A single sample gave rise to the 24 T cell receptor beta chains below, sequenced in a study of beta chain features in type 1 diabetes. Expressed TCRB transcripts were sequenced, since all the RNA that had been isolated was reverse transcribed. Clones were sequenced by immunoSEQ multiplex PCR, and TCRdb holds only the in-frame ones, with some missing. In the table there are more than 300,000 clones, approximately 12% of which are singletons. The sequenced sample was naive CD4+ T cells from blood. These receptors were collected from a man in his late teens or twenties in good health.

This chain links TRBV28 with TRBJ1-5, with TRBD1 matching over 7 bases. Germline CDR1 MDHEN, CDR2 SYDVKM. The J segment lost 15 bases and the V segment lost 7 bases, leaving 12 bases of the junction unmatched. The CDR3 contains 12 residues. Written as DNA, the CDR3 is TGTGCCAGCACAAAACAGGGGCTCGCGTCGCATTTT. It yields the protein CASTKQGLASHF. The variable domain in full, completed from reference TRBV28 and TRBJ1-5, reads DVKVTQSSRYLVKRTGEKVFLECVQDMDHENMFWYRQDPGLGLRLIYFSYDVKMKEKGDIPEGYSVSREKKERFSLILESASTNQTSMYLCASTKQGLASHFGDGTRLSIL.

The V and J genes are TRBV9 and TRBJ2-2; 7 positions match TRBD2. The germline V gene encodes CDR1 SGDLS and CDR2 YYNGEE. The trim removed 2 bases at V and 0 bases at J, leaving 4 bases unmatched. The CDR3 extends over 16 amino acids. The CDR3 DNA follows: TGTGCCAGCAGCGTCCGCGGGGGAGCGAACACCGGGGAGCTGTTTTTT. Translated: CASSVRGGANTGELFF.

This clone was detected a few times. In DNA form, the CDR3 reads TGCGCCAGCAGCCCGGACAGTTGGCGTAATACGCAGTATTTT. Translating gives CASSPDSWRNTQYF. V and J are TRBV4-3 and TRBJ2-3; a weak D match, TRBD1 (6 bases). The CDR3 is 14 residues long. Germline V gene lookup returns CDR1 LGHNA and CDR2 YSLEER. The V and J ends lost 4 bases and 7 bases respectively, with 15 bases between them.

Written as DNA, the CDR3 is TGTGCCAGCAGCTCAGGACAGACTAACACCGGGGAGCTGTTTTTT. This translates into CASSSGQTNTGELFF. The rearrangement links TRBV4-2 to TRBJ2-2; a possible D gene is TRBD1 (6 bases). V lost 5 bases to trimming and J lost 2 bases, with 12 bases between them. The CDR3 has 15 amino acids. Germline V gene sequence: CDR1 LGHNA, CDR2 YNFKEQ.

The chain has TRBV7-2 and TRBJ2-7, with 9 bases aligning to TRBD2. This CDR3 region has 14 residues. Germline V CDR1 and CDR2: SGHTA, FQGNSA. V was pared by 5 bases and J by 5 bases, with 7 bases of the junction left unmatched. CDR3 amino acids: CASSDSGRAHEQYF. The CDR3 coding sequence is TGTGCCAGCAGCGATAGCGGGAGAGCCCACGAGCAGTACTTC.

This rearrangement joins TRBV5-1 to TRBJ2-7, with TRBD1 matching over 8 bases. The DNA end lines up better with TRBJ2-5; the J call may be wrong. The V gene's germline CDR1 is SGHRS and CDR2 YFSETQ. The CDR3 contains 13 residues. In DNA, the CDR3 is TGCGCCAGCAGCAAGCAGGGGGCTGAGACCCAGTACTTC. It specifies CASSKQGAETQYF.

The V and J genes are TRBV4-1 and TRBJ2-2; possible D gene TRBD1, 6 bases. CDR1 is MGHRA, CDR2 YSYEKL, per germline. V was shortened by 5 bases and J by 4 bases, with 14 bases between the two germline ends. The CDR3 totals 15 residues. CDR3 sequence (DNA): TGCGCCAGCAGCTCTACAGGGAGCTCCACCGGGGAGCTGTTTTTT. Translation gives CASSSTGSSTGELFF.

The CDR3 DNA reads TGCAGCGTTCAGTCGGGGTTGTCGGATCAGCCCCAGCATTTT. It is translated as CSVQSGLSDQPQHF. The chain uses TRBV29-1 and TRBJ1-5; the D is unclear. Between the trimmed V and J ends, which lost 5 bases and 5 bases, there was a span of 16 bases. CDR3 size: 14 residues. Germline V gene lookup returns CDR1 SQVTM and CDR2 ANQGSEA.

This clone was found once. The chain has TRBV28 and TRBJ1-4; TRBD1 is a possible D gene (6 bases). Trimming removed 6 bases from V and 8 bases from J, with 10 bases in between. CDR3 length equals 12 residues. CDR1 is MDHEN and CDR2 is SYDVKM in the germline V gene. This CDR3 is CASRQGNEKLFF. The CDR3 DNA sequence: TGTGCCAGCAGGCAGGGGAACGAAAAACTGTTTTTT.

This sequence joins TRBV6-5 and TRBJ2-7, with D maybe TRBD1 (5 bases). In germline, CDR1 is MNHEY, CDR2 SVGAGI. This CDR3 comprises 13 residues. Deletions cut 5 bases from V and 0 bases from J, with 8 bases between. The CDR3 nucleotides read TGTGCCAGCAGTCGACAGAGCTCCTACGAGCAGTACTTC. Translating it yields CASSRQSSYEQYF.

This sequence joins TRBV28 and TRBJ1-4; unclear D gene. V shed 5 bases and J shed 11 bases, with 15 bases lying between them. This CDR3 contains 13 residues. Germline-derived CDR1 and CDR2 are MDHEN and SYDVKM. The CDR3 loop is CASSPRSPGKLFF. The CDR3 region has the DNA TGTGCCAGCAGTCCCCGGTCTCCGGGGAAACTGTTTTTT.

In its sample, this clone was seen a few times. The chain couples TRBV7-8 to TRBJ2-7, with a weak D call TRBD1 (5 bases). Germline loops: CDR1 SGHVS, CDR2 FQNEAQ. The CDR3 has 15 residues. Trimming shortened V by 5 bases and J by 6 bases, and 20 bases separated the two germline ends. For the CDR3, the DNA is TGTGCCAGCAGCCGCATCCCTGACAGTAGATCCGAGCAGTACTTC. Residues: CASSRIPDSRSEQYF.

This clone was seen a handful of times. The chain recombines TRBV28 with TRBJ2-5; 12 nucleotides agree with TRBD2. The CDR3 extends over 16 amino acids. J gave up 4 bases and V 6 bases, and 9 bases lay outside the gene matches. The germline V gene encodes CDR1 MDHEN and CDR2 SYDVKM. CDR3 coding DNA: TGTGCCAGCAGACCAGGACTAGCGGGGAGAGGAGAGACCCAGTACTTC. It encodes CASRPGLAGRGETQYF.

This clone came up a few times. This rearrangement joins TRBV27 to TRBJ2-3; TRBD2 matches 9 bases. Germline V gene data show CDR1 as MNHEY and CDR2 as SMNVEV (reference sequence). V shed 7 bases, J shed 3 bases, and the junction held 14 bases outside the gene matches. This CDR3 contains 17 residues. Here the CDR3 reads CASKMSGRPRGTDTQYF. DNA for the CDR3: TGTGCCAGCAAGATGAGCGGGAGGCCGCGGGGGACAGATACGCAGTATTTT.

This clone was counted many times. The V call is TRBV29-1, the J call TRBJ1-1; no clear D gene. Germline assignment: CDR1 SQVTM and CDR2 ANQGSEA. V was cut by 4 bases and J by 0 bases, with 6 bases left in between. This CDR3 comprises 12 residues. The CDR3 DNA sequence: TGCAGCGTTGGGGGAGTGAACACTGAAGCTTTCTTT. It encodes CSVGGVNTEAFF.

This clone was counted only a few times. The CDR3 DNA sequence: TGCGCCACCAAAGGGGATAGGTCAGGGAATGAGCAGTTCTTC. Translated, it gives CATKGDRSGNEQFF. This chain connects TRBV5-1 to TRBJ2-1, with D possibly TRBD1 on 5 matching bases. The V and J ends lost 9 bases and 7 bases respectively, with 20 bases between them. There are 14 residues in the CDR3. Germline V gene sequence: CDR1 SGHRS, CDR2 YFSETQ.

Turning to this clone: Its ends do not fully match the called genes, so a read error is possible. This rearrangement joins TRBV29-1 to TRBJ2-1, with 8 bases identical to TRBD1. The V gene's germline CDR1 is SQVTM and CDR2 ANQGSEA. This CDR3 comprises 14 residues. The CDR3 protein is CSVQDRGTYNEQFF. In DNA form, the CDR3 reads TGCAGCGTTCAAGACAGGGGAACCTACAATGAGCAGTTCTTC.

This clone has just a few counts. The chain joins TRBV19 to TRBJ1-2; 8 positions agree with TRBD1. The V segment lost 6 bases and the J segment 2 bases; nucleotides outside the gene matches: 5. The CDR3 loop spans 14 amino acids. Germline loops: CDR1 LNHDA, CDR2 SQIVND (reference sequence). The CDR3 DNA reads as TGTGCCAGTAGGAAGTGGACAGGGAACTATGGCTACACCTTC. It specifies CASRKWTGNYGYTF.

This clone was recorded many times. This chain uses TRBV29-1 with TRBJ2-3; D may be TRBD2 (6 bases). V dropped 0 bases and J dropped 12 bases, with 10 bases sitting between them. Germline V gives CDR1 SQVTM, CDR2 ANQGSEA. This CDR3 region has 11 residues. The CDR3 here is CSVEETSEQYF. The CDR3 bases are TGCAGCGTTGAAGAGACTAGTGAACAGTATTTT.

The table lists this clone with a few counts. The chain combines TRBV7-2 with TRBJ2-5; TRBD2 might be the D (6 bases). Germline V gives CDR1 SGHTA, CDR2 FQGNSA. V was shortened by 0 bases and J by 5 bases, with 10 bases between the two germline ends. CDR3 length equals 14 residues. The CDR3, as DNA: TGTGCCAGCAGCTTAGCTGCAGGGAGGGAGACCCAGTACTTC. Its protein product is CASSLAAGRETQYF.

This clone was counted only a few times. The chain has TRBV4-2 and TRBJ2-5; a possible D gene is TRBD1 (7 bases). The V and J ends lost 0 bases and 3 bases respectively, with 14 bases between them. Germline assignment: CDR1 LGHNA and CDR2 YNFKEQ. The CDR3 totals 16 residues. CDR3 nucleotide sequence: TGTGCCAGCAGCCAAGATGCCAGGGGGGTGGAAGAGACCCAGTACTTC. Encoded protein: CASSQDARGVEETQYF.

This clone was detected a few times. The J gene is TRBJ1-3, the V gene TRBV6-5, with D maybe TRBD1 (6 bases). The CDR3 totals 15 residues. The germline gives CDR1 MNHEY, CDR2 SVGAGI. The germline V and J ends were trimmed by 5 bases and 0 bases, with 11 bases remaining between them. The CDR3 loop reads CASSITGSSGNTIYF. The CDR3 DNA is TGTGCCAGCAGTATCACAGGGAGCTCTGGAAACACCATATATTTT.

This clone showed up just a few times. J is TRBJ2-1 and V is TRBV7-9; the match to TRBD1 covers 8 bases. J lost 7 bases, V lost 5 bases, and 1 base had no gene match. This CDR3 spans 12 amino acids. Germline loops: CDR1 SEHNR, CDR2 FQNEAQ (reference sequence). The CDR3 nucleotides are TGTGCCAGCAGCGACAGGGGAAATGAGCAGTTCTTC. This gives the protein CASSDRGNEQFF.

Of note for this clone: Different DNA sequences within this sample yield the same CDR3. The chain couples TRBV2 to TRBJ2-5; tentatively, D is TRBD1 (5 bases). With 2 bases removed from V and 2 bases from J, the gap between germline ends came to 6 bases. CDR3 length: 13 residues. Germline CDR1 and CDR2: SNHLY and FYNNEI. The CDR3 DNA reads TGTGCCAGCAGTGAACAGGGACAAGAGACCCAGTACTTC. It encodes CASSEQGQETQYF.